The 6 T cell receptor beta chains below were found in one sample sequenced in a study of T cell repertoires in cytomegalovirus infection. Each CDR3 protein gets one entry after TCRdb re-called the reads with MiXCR. The table records 250,000 to 300,000 distinct CDR3 sequences, about a sixth of them present only once. Sequencing input: CD8+ T cells from PBMCs. Receptors were obtained from a human donor in good health (CMV status not recorded). Some clones in this sample may be carry-over from other donors' samples.

This clonotype occurred a few times. V usage is TRBV6-5 and J usage is TRBJ1-5; D is ambiguous. The V end was cut by 2 bases, the J end by 5 bases, with 7 bases between. CDR3 length: 13 residues. The germline V gene has CDR1 MNHEY and CDR2 SVGAGI. The chain's CDR3 is CASSYRDDQPQHF. The CDR3 nucleotides read TGTGCCAGCAGTTACAGGGATGATCAGCCCCAGCATTTT.

In its sample, this clonotype was seen a few times. The J gene is TRBJ2-7, the V gene TRBV7-9; the match to TRBD1 covers 8 bases. This CDR3 is built from 19 residues. Germline-derived CDR1 and CDR2 are SEHNR and FQNEAQ (reference sequence). V lost 5 bases to trimming and J lost 0 bases; unmatched junction nucleotides: 18. CDR3: CASSPFPRGQGLSSYEQYF. CDR3 nucleotide sequence: TGTGCCAGCAGCCCGTTCCCCCGAGGACAGGGCCTTAGCTCCTACGAGCAGTACTTC.

In regard to this clonotype: It may be a read error: a sequence one base away is much more abundant. The CDR3 protein is CASSYSYEGAIYVQYF. DNA for the CDR3: TGTGCCAGCAGTTACTCGTACGAGGGAGCCATCTACGTGCAGTACTTC. This chain connects TRBV6-2 or TRBV6-3 to TRBJ2-7, with D maybe TRBD2 (5 bases). There are 16 residues in the CDR3. The germline CDR1 and CDR2 sequences are MNHEY and SVGEGT.

Here the CDR3 DNA reads TGCAGTGCTAGAGATGGGACAGGGGGTAGCAATCAGCCCCAGCATTTT. Amino acid sequence: CSARDGTGGSNQPQHF. The V gene is TRBV20-1, the J gene TRBJ1-5; 11 bases line up with TRBD1. V shed 0 bases and J 0 bases; nucleotides not matched to a gene: 1. Germline loops: CDR1 DFQATT, CDR2 SNEGSKA (reference sequence). The CDR3 covers 16 residues.

This clonotype occurred many times. V gene TRBV7-8 combines with J gene TRBJ1-1; D gene ambiguous. V lost 5 bases, J lost 2 bases, and 3 bases lay in between. CDR1 is SGHVS, CDR2 FQNEAQ, per germline. The CDR3 is 11 amino acids. The CDR3 bases are TGTGCCAGCAGCCAAAACACTGAAGCTTTCTTT. This translates into CASSQNTEAFF.

The rearrangement links TRBV10-2 to TRBJ1-2, with D unclear. CDR3 length equals 14 residues. CDR1 is WSHSY and CDR2 is SAAADI in the germline V gene. V was shortened by 0 bases and J by 2 bases, with 7 bases between the two germline ends. This CDR3 is CASSESGLNYGYTF. The CDR3 nucleotides are TGCGCCAGCAGTGAGTCAGGTTTGAACTATGGCTACACCTTC.